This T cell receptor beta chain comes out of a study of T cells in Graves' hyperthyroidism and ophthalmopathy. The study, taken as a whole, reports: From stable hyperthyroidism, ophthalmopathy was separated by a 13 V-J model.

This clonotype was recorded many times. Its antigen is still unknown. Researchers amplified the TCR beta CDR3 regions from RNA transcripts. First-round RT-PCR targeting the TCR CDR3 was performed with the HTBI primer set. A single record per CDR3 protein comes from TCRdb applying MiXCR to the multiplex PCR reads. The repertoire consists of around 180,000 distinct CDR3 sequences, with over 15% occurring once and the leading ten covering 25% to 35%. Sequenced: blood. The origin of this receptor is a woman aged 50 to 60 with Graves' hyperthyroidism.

CDR3 region: CASSPARGVTYNSPLHF. As DNA, the CDR3 is TGTGCCAGCTCACCAGCCAGAGGGGTCACCTATAATTCACCCCTCCACTTT. This chain joins TRBV18 and TRBJ1-6, with a possible D match to TRBD1 (5 bases). CDR1 and CDR2 (germline): KGHSH, LQKENI. V lost 2 bases to trimming and J lost 2 bases, with 13 bases between them. The CDR3 extends over 17 amino acids.